The rows below give T cell receptor beta chains drawn from one sample of a study of T-cell reconstitution after alpha-beta-depleted transplantation in children. TCRdb redid the calling of the PCR reads with MiXCR, one entry per CDR3 protein. The data hold around 490,000 distinct CDR3 sequences, with over 9.5% observed a single time. The input for sequencing was PBMCs, mostly from graft donor cells, taken 180 days after TCRalphabeta/CD19-depleted stem cell transplant. The receptor source for this set is a female patient younger than 10 who had a stem cell transplant for aplastic anemia, so the T cells may come from the graft donor. Both conserved end residues are trimmed from each CDR3. Fields, in order: V gene, clone size, D gene, CDR3 length, CDR3 protein. The D gene is left open where the match is weak. Some rows have no size entry. The others give once, few or many, or a class for an expanded clone.

TRBV6-5 | few | - | 14 | ASSYLMTLQGGELF
TRBV29-1 | many | TRBD1 | 10 | SAGTGGETQY
TRBV7-9 | few | TRBD1 | 15 | ASSLEGTGAQFYEQY
TRBV5-1 | few | - | 13 | ASSSLGGKAYEQY
TRBV20-1 | - | - | 12 | SASLHGGNTEAF
TRBV4-3 | - | TRBD2 | 16 | ASSQTQISGRAADTQY
TRBV6-2/TRBV6-3 | many | TRBD2 | 14 | ASSSGLAGNTYEQY
TRBV20-1 | few | TRBD2 | 11 | SARPGGSYEQY
TRBV6-1 | few | TRBD1 | 13 | ASSLGTGWTGELF
TRBV4-3 | few | - | 15 | ASSQDWSASTSYEQY
TRBV9 | - | - | 12 | ASSPRVAEETQY
TRBV12-3/TRBV12-4 | few | - | 11 | ASRDVLTLEAF
TRBV5-1 | few | - | 10 | ASSPGHTEAF
TRBV5-5 | - | - | 14 | ASSLGWVRMNTEAF
TRBV28 | - | TRBD1 | 14 | ASSPLTGGNRNEQF
TRBV7-2 | few | - | 14 | ASTPSPQGIGEKLF
TRBV20-1 | few | - | 11 | SATDKGPRGYT
TRBV21-1 | - | - | 13 | ASSVTSGSHNEQF
TRBV6-5 | few | - | 13 | ASSYSGAPNQPQH
TRBV20-1 | many | TRBD2 | 14 | SARDQREAYTDTQY
TRBV20-1 | - | - | 13 | SARGTRDGGTEAF
TRBV29-1 | few | TRBD2 | 12 | SVEGSGTYNEQF
TRBV15 | few | TRBD2 | 14 | ATSTRIAGVGYEQY
TRBV12-3/TRBV12-4 | - | - | 12 | ASSLLGRVHGYT
TRBV29-1 | few | - | 11 | SVEKGGPYEQY
TRBV18 | few | - | 12 | ASSPPPGRDEQF
TRBV5-1 | few | - | 11 | ASSVRLDNEQF
TRBV7-9 | few | TRBD1 | 15 | ASSLFVGTGYHNEQF
TRBV27 | - | - | 15 | ASGPGLKTGSYNEQF
TRBV2 | few | - | 14 | ASIVTDRITSDTQY
TRBV12-3/TRBV12-4 | - | TRBD1 | 12 | ASRRTGTNYEQY
TRBV20-1 | few | - | 12 | SARPPLGVNEQF
TRBV5-1 | few | TRBD1 | 13 | ASSPGTGGPGELF
TRBV20-1 | few | - | 12 | SARKTTLNEKLF
TRBV4-3 | few | - | 14 | ASSQDRGVDYNEQF
TRBV12-3/TRBV12-4 | - | - | 12 | ASNLVRSGNTIY
TRBV5-1 | few | - | 13 | ASSLGRERRNIQY
TRBV15 | few | - | 13 | ATSRVAEGPDTQY
TRBV5-1 | few | - | 13 | ASSRQSARTDTQY
TRBV12-5 | few | TRBD1 | 15 | ASGPGQGASFTDTQY
TRBV27 | few | - | 14 | ASSLSRTLLGTEAF